This T cell receptor beta chain was identified in a study of T cell responses to AZD1222 COVID-19 vaccine. Study observations and caveats: The study reported that nearly half of spike-specific TCRs target unmutated variant regions.

The ends were cut back, 0 bases at V and 2 bases at J, with 15 bases in the middle. The CDR3 loop spans 16 amino acids. Germline CDR1 reads SGDLS; CDR2 reads YYNGEE. Produced via immunoSEQ multiplex PCR; TCRdb's table is partial and in-frame only. The sample carries 150,000 to 200,000 clones, 80% to 90% recorded once. Concerning this clone itself: Its antigen is not identified.

The input for sequencing was peripheral blood, taken on day 0 of AZD1222 vaccination. V usage is TRBV9 and J usage is TRBJ2-7, with D perhaps being TRBD1 or TRBD2 (7 bases each). The sequence was obtained from an adult in good health. CDR3 bases: TGTGCCAGCAGCGTAGGGGAGGGGGCACCTGCCTACGAGCAGTACTTC. Protein product: CASSVGEGAPAYEQYF.